A single sample is the source of the 26 T cell receptor beta chains below, sequenced in a study of long-term antiretroviral therapy in people with HIV. Sequencing used immunoSEQ v3.0 at survey level. The protocol was immunoSEQ multiplex PCR, while the TCRdb copy is restricted to in-frame clones and leaves out a portion. This table has about 25,000 clones, approximately 95% appearing once. The sample in question was unsorted PBMCs, obtained 7.6 years after starting antiretroviral therapy. Receptors originate from a woman aged 40 to 50 with HIV.

The chain recombines TRBV19 with TRBJ1-1; tentatively, D is TRBD1 (5 bases). The CDR3 contains 14 residues. Germline V CDR1 and CDR2: LNHDA, SQIVND (reference sequence). The V end was cut by 7 bases, the J end by 3 bases, with 15 bases between. This CDR3 reads CASMKQVGDTEAFF. CDR3 bases: TGTGCCAGTATGAAACAGGTGGGAGACACTGAAGCTTTCTTT. The complete variable domain, with remaining parts taken from reference TRBV19 and TRBJ1-1, reads DGGITQSPKYLFRKEGQNVTLSCEQNLNHDAMYWYRQDPGQGLRLIYYSQIVNDFQKGDIAEGYSVSREKKESFPLTVTSAQKNPTAFYLCASMKQVGDTEAFFGQGTRLTVV.

The DNA of the CDR3 is TGTGCCAGCGCCCCCGCGACAGGGACTAATGAAAAACTGTTTTTT. Translated: CASAPATGTNEKLFF. The chain has TRBV18 and TRBJ1-4, with 7 nucleotides matching TRBD1. Germline V gene data show CDR1 as KGHSH and CDR2 as LQKENI. This CDR3 comprises 15 residues. Trimming removed 8 bases from V and 2 bases from J; junction bases left unmatched: 8.

The rearrangement links TRBV9 to TRBJ2-1; TRBD1 aligns across 7 bases. The CDR3 runs to 16 residues. Germline CDR1 SGDLS, CDR2 YYNGEE. V trimming: 6 bases; J trimming: 0 bases; junction bases outside the gene matches: 9. CDR3 nucleotides: TGTGCCAGCACCGAATCGGGGACAGCCTCCTACAATGAGCAGTTCTTC. It yields the protein CASTESGTASYNEQFF.

This chain uses TRBV4-3 with TRBJ2-3, with D possibly TRBD2 on 5 matching bases. The CDR3 spans 15 residues. V was shortened by 0 bases and J by 4 bases, with 11 bases between the two germline ends. The germline gives CDR1 LGHNA, CDR2 YSLEER. Here the CDR3 reads CASSQESGNADTQYF. The CDR3 bases are TGCGCCAGCAGCCAAGAGTCGGGAAACGCAGATACGCAGTATTTT.

This sequence joins TRBV7-2 and TRBJ2-1; 7 bases line up with TRBD1. CDR3 length: 14 amino acids. Germline values: CDR1 SGHTA, CDR2 FQGNSA. Unmatched junction bases numbered 7, after V lost 7 bases and J lost 4 bases. The CDR3: CASNLGTVYNEQFF. The CDR3 region has the DNA TGTGCCAGCAACCTAGGGACAGTTTACAATGAGCAGTTCTTC.

The rearrangement joins TRBV30 to TRBJ1-1; D uncertain. The CDR3 is made up of 13 amino acids. The V gene lost 0 bases and the J gene lost 1 base, with 6 bases spanning the gap. Per germline, CDR1 GTSNPN and CDR2 SVGIG (reference sequence). CDR3 nucleotide sequence: TGTGCCTGGAGTGTAGGCAGGAACACTGAAGCTTTCTTT. It translates to CAWSVGRNTEAFF.

The V call is TRBV5-1, the J call TRBJ1-5; 9 positions agree with TRBD1. V lost 4 bases to trimming and J lost 1 base; unmatched junction nucleotides: 15. The germline CDR1 and CDR2 sequences are SGHRS and YFSETQ. The CDR3 is made up of 19 amino acids. The CDR3 sequence: CASSPVPGQGPLSNQPQHF. Here the CDR3 DNA reads TGCGCCAGCAGCCCAGTACCGGGACAGGGACCCCTCAGCAATCAGCCCCAGCATTTT.

The rearrangement links TRBV30 to TRBJ1-4; D is perhaps TRBD1 (5 bases). The CDR3 consists of 15 residues. Trimming stripped 0 bases from V and 7 bases from J, with 15 bases between. Germline CDR1 GTSNPN, CDR2 SVGIG (reference sequence). CDR3 region: CAWSVTGAWGEKLFF. CDR3 sequence (DNA): TGTGCCTGGAGTGTAACAGGAGCCTGGGGTGAAAAACTGTTTTTT.

The gene calls are TRBV7-8 and TRBJ1-5; D is unclear. The germline CDR1 and CDR2 sequences are SGHVS and FQNEAQ. The CDR3 is made up of 14 amino acids. The V end lost 5 bases, the J end lost 5 bases, and 13 bases lay between the germline ends. CDR3 sequence: CASSPTKPDQPQHF. The CDR3 DNA sequence: TGTGCCAGCAGCCCTACAAAACCTGATCAGCCCCAGCATTTT. The complete variable domain, with remaining parts taken from reference TRBV7-8 and TRBJ1-5, reads GAGVSQSPRYKVAKRGQDVALRCDPISGHVSLFWYQQALGQGPEFLTYFQNEAQLDKSGLPSDRFFAERPEGSVSTLKIQRTQQEDSAVYLCASSPTKPDQPQHFGDGTRLSIL.

The rearrangement joins TRBV7-2 to TRBJ2-5, with 14 bases aligning to TRBD2. In germline, CDR1 is SGHTA, CDR2 FQGNSA. The CDR3 loop spans 16 amino acids. With 5 bases clipped from V and 4 bases from J, the junction kept 6 bases outside the gene matches. CDR3 amino acids: CASSGGLAGGGETQYF. CDR3 sequence (DNA): TGTGCCAGCAGCGGCGGACTAGCGGGGGGTGGAGAGACCCAGTACTTC.

This clone has a single count. The chain employs TRBV5-7 and TRBJ1-5, with D perhaps matching TRBD1 (6 bases). Being an ORF, TRBV5-7 has a function that is uncertain. This CDR3 is 17 amino acids long. The ends were cut back, 3 bases at V and 2 bases at J, with 18 bases in the middle. CDR3 sequence reads: CASSCSHPDRCNQPQHF. CDR3 sequence (DNA): TGTGCCAGCAGCTGCAGCCATCCGGACAGATGCAATCAGCCCCAGCATTTT.

The chain carries TRBV9 and TRBJ2-2; 8 bases match TRBD1. There are 17 residues in the CDR3. After removal of 4 bases from V and 3 bases from J, the junction contained 11 bases not matched to a gene. CDR1 and CDR2 from the germline V gene are SGDLS and YYNGEE. CDR3 sequence: CASSPGGTGIYTGELFF. DNA of the CDR3: TGTGCCAGCAGCCCAGGGGGGACAGGAATCTACACCGGGGAGCTGTTTTTT.

The gene calls are TRBV7-2 and TRBJ1-2, with 11 bases lining up with TRBD1. Germline values: CDR1 SGHTA, CDR2 FQGNSA. The CDR3 spans 15 residues. The V segment lost 1 base and the J segment 5 bases; nucleotides outside the gene matches: 3. CDR3: CASSLVGTGGYGYTF. The CDR3 DNA reads TGTGCCAGCAGCTTAGTCGGGACAGGGGGATATGGCTACACCTTC.

The CDR3, as DNA: TGTGCCAGCAGTTATGCGGGACGGAACGACTACGAGCAGTACTTC. This translates into CASSYAGRNDYEQYF. The genes are TRBV6-5 and TRBJ2-7; possible D gene TRBD2, 6 bases. The ends were cut back, 3 bases at V and 3 bases at J, with 15 bases in the middle. The germline V gene encodes CDR1 MNHEY and CDR2 SVGAGI. CDR3 size: 15 residues.

V is TRBV6-5 and J is TRBJ1-5; D is undetermined. The CDR3 spans 13 residues. V lost 2 bases, J lost 6 bases, and 8 bases lay in between. CDR1 and CDR2 (germline): MNHEY, SVGAGI. In DNA form, the CDR3 reads TGTGCCAGCAGTTACAGGGTTGGTCAGCCCCAGCATTTT. Translated, it gives CASSYRVGQPQHF.

V is TRBV19 and J is TRBJ2-7; 10 nucleotides line up with TRBD2. CDR1 is LNHDA and CDR2 is SQIVND in the germline V gene (reference sequence). The CDR3 contains 14 residues. The V and J ends lost 6 bases and 5 bases, in that order; junction bases with no gene match: 7. The CDR3 spells CASRKAGGRNEQYF. Written as DNA, the CDR3 is TGTGCCAGTAGAAAAGCGGGGGGGCGGAACGAGCAGTACTTC.

The chain uses TRBV9 and TRBJ2-3; D gene ambiguous. Deletions cut 3 bases from V and 2 bases from J, with 4 bases between. This CDR3 is 12 amino acids long. Looked up from germline, CDR1 is SGDLS and CDR2 is YYNGEE. The CDR3 bases are TGTGCCAGCAGCGCAAACACAGATACGCAGTATTTT. Translation: CASSANTDTQYF. The whole variable domain, filled in from reference TRBV9 and TRBJ2-3, reads DSGVTQTPKHLITATGQRVTLRCSPRSGDLSVYWYQQSLDQGLQFLIQYYNGEERAKGNILERFSAQQFPDLHSELNLSSLELGDSALYFCASSANTDTQYFGPGTRLTVL.

In its sample, this clone was seen a few times. V is TRBV7-2 and J is TRBJ2-5; 7 bases match TRBD1. CDR1 is SGHTA and CDR2 is FQGNSA in the germline V gene. This CDR3 comprises 14 residues. The V segment lost 5 bases and the J segment 2 bases; nucleotides outside the gene matches: 5. CDR3 DNA: TGTGCCAGCAGCCGGGGACAGCTTCAAGAGACCCAGTACTTC. Translation: CASSRGQLQETQYF.

The chain is built from TRBV5-6 and TRBJ2-3; 12 nucleotides line up with TRBD2. The V gene end was trimmed by 0 bases and the J gene end by 7 bases; junction bases not matched to a gene: 3. Germline V gives CDR1 SGHDT, CDR2 YYEEEE. The CDR3 is made up of 15 amino acids. The CDR3 bases are TGTGCCAGCAGCTTGGGACTAGCGGGGGCGAATACGCAGTATTTT. This sequence encodes CASSLGLAGANTQYF.

This clone was recorded a few times. The chain recombines TRBV5-1 with TRBJ2-3; D may match TRBD1 or TRBD2 (6 bases each). Between the trimmed V and J ends, which lost 4 bases and 0 bases, there was a span of 18 bases. Germline-derived CDR1 and CDR2 are SGHRS and YFSETQ. There are 17 residues in the CDR3. The CDR3 DNA is TGCGCCAGCAGCCCACCGGGGGCCGGAACTAGCACAGATACGCAGTATTTT. Translated: CASSPPGAGTSTDTQYF.

This clone was detected once. V gene TRBV19 combines with J gene TRBJ1-3; TRBD1 matches 10 bases. Germline CDR1 reads LNHDA; CDR2 reads SQIVND (reference sequence). This CDR3 has 14 residues. Trimming took 8 bases from V and 2 from J; bases not matched to a gene: 3. DNA of the CDR3: TGTGCCAGTTCCGGGACAGGGGCTGGAAACACCATATATTTT. Translation: CASSGTGAGNTIYF.

The chain employs TRBV6-1 and TRBJ1-6, with D possibly TRBD1 on 5 matching bases. Germline V gene lookup returns CDR1 MNHNS and CDR2 SASEGT. Between the trimmed V and J ends, which lost 1 base and 10 bases, there was a span of 20 bases. The CDR3 is 17 amino acids. Here the CDR3 reads CASSEVGRGTAFSPLHF. CDR3 in DNA: TGTGCCAGCAGTGAAGTGGGGCGGGGTACCGCTTTCTCACCCCTCCACTTT.

This rearrangement joins TRBV7-2 to TRBJ2-2; TRBD2 is a possible D gene (6 bases). The CDR3 has 14 residues. Trimming removed 7 bases from V and 1 base from J, with 10 bases in between. Germline CDR1 and CDR2: SGHTA and FQGNSA. The DNA for the CDR3 is TGTGCCAGCAAGAGGCGGGGGAACACCGGGGAGCTGTTTTTT. Translated: CASKRRGNTGELFF.

The chain joins TRBV5-1 to TRBJ2-5, with 12 bases fitting TRBD2. Losses at the gene ends were 0 bases for V and 2 bases for J; bases not matched to a gene: 5. Germline V gene lookup returns CDR1 SGHRS and CDR2 YFSETQ. The CDR3 totals 17 residues. This chain's CDR3 is CASSLGLAGVDQETQYF. The CDR3 nucleotides are TGCGCCAGCAGCTTGGGACTAGCGGGGGTTGATCAAGAGACCCAGTACTTC.

This chain joins TRBV4-2 and TRBJ2-1; 12 bases are a match to TRBD2. With V trimmed by 5 bases and J by 7 bases, 9 bases remained unmatched. Germline V gene sequence: CDR1 LGHNA, CDR2 YNFKEQ. This CDR3 is built from 16 residues. The CDR3 reads CASSSPPSGGVNEQFF. For the CDR3, the DNA is TGTGCCAGCAGCTCTCCCCCTAGCGGGGGGGTTAATGAGCAGTTCTTC.

V is TRBV30 and J is TRBJ1-6, with 8 bases identical to TRBD1. Germline V lookup: CDR1 GTSNPN, CDR2 SVGIG (reference sequence). With V trimmed by 5 bases and J by 9 bases, 3 bases remained unmatched. The CDR3 sequence is 12 residues long. CDR3: CAWGQGGSPLHF. The DNA for the CDR3 is TGTGCCTGGGGACAGGGAGGTTCACCCCTCCACTTT.